These 23 T cell receptor beta chains were all obtained from the same sample, sequenced in a study of T cells after yellow fever vaccination. Each CDR3 protein is one row after TCRdb ran MiXCR on the 5' RACE reads. The sample holds about 310,000 distinct CDR3 sequences, around 3.6% seen once. Sequencing was performed on PBMCs, taken on the day of the yellow fever booster vaccination. These receptors were taken from a man between 18 and 35 years old who received the YFV17D yellow fever vaccine.

The chain recombines TRBV5-1 with TRBJ2-1; D not resolved. Germline assignment: CDR1 SGHRS and CDR2 YFSETQ. This CDR3 comprises 18 residues. Trimming removed 2 bases at V and 2 bases at J, with 20 bases between. The CDR3 is CASSFRPGPPATYNEQFF. In DNA form, the CDR3 reads TGCGCCAGCAGCTTCCGCCCGGGCCCACCGGCCACCTACAATGAGCAGTTCTTC.

The V call is TRBV5-1, the J call TRBJ2-7; D not certain. The germline V gene has CDR1 SGHRS and CDR2 YFSETQ. The germline V and J ends were trimmed by 1 base and 1 base, with 9 bases remaining between them. The CDR3 extends over 14 amino acids. The CDR3 region has the DNA TGCGCCAGCAGCTTGATGACGGTTTCCTACGAGCAGTACTTC. Protein product: CASSLMTVSYEQYF.

This clonotype was observed many times. CDR3 nucleotide sequence: TGTGCCAGCAGCCAAGAGGGAGGGTTTACTGAAGCTTTCTTT. Its protein is CASSQEGGFTEAFF. This chain connects TRBV3-1 to TRBJ1-1; no definite D call. The CDR3 spans 14 residues. CDR1 and CDR2 from the germline V gene are LGHDT and YNNKEL (reference sequence). Trimming pared 0 bases from V and 5 bases from J, leaving 10 bases between. The entire variable domain, with the rest obtained from reference TRBV3-1 and TRBJ1-1, is as follows: DTAVSQTPKYLVTQMGNDKSIKCEQNLGHDTMYWYKQDSKKFLKIMFSYNNKELIINETVPNRFSPKSPDKAHLNLHINSLELGDSAVYFCASSQEGGFTEAFFGQGTRLTVV.

The chain uses TRBV11-2 and TRBJ1-1; D is undetermined. CDR1 is SGHAT and CDR2 is FQNNGV in the germline V gene. This CDR3 contains 15 residues. Deletions cut 4 bases from V and 3 bases from J, with 15 bases between. CDR3 region: CASSSDRPEYTEAFF. The CDR3 DNA reads TGTGCCAGCAGCTCGGACCGGCCGGAATACACTGAAGCTTTCTTT.

This clonotype was detected many times. The chain joins TRBV7-2 to TRBJ1-3; TRBD1 matches at 8 bases. Germline V lookup: CDR1 SGHTA, CDR2 FQGNSA. V lost 4 bases to trimming and J lost 4 bases; unmatched junction nucleotides: 9. This CDR3 comprises 16 residues. As DNA, the CDR3 is TGTGCCAGCAGCTCGACAGGGGAGGCAGGCGGAAACACCATATATTTT. This translates into CASSSTGEAGGNTIYF.

This clonotype has at least ten counts. The gene calls are TRBV18 and TRBJ2-7; D gene ambiguous. Trimming pared 3 bases from V and 7 bases from J, leaving 13 bases between. Looked up from germline, CDR1 is KGHSH and CDR2 is LQKENI. The CDR3 runs 13 residues. The CDR3 here is CASSPIGNGEQYF. In DNA, the CDR3 is TGTGCCAGCTCACCGATAGGGAATGGAGAGCAGTACTTC.

In nucleotides, the CDR3 is TGCGCCAGCAGCCAAGACGGACAGACACCCGCAAAGGGAAACACCATATATTTT. This translates into CASSQDGQTPAKGNTIYF. The gene calls are TRBV4-3 and TRBJ1-3, with D possibly matching TRBD1 (6 bases). Germline V lookup: CDR1 LGHNA, CDR2 YSLEER. The V and J ends lost 0 bases and 4 bases respectively, with 19 bases between them. The CDR3 contains 18 residues.

The chain couples TRBV5-1 to TRBJ1-1; no firm D call. This CDR3 comprises 14 residues. Trimming left V 5 bases short and J 1 base short, with 12 bases between. Germline values: CDR1 SGHRS, CDR2 YFSETQ. CDR3 protein: CASSMVSGNTEAFF. Written as DNA, the CDR3 is TGCGCCAGCAGTATGGTCTCCGGGAACACTGAAGCTTTCTTT.

This clonotype was recorded many times. The chain couples TRBV30 to TRBJ2-2; D gene ambiguous. The CDR3 consists of 16 residues. Trimming stripped 5 bases from V and 0 bases from J, with 16 bases between. The germline CDR1 and CDR2 sequences are GTSNPN and SVGIG (reference sequence). Here the CDR3 DNA reads TGTGCCTGGGACGCCGGCCACTCTTCGAACACCGGGGAGCTGTTTTTT. Translation gives CAWDAGHSSNTGELFF.

This chain joins TRBV7-2 and TRBJ1-1; a weak D match, TRBD1 (5 bases). The CDR3 consists of 11 residues. CDR1 and CDR2 from the germline V gene are SGHTA and FQGNSA. V was pared by 3 bases and J by 11 bases, with 10 bases between. The CDR3 reads CASSFGRVAFF. CDR3 nucleotide sequence: TGTGCCAGCAGCTTTGGCAGGGTCGCTTTCTTT.

This clonotype was seen only a few times. V gene TRBV11-2 combines with J gene TRBJ1-3; possibly TRBD1 for D (6 bases). Looked up from germline, CDR1 is SGHAT and CDR2 is FQNNGV. The length of the CDR3 is 16 residues. V was clipped by 5 bases and J by 0 bases, with 14 bases between them. CDR3: CASSLNREVSGNTIYF. DNA for the CDR3: TGTGCCAGCAGCCTCAACAGGGAAGTCTCTGGAAACACCATATATTTT.

This clonotype was seen a few times. Sequence at one end of the junction differs from germline and may be a read error. The rearrangement uses TRBV4-3 and TRBJ1-3; a weak D match, TRBD1 (5 bases). In germline, CDR1 is LGHNA, CDR2 YSLEER. This CDR3 is 14 amino acids long. The chain's CDR3 is CASTQVGVGNTIYF. DNA of the CDR3: TGCGCCAGCACCCAAGTGGGGGTTGGAAACACCATATATTTT.

In its sample, this clonotype was seen many times. This chain joins TRBV18 and TRBJ1-1; D gene ambiguous. V gave up 2 bases and J gave up 8 bases, with 18 bases separating them. The CDR3 consists of 15 residues. The germline gives CDR1 KGHSH, CDR2 LQKENI. This CDR3 is CASSPNSNVRGEAFF. CDR3 nucleotide sequence: TGTGCCAGCTCACCAAATTCAAATGTGAGAGGAGAAGCTTTCTTT.

CDR3 residues: CAINSNDRGVTEAFF. CDR3 DNA sequence: TGTGCCATCAACTCGAATGACAGGGGAGTCACTGAAGCTTTCTTT. The V call is TRBV6-1, the J call TRBJ1-1; the match to TRBD1 covers 8 bases. CDR1 is MNHNS and CDR2 is SASEGT in the germline V gene. There are 15 residues in the CDR3. J was trimmed by 4 bases and V by 10 bases; bases with no gene match: 14.

The rearrangement links TRBV9 to TRBJ1-2; TRBD1 might be the D (6 bases). Germline values: CDR1 SGDLS, CDR2 YYNGEE. With 3 bases removed from V and 6 bases from J, the gap between germline ends came to 24 bases. This CDR3 spans 17 amino acids. CDR3 in amino acids: CASSAPLAAQGLDGYTF. CDR3 coding DNA: TGTGCCAGCAGCGCACCCCTCGCCGCCCAGGGGTTAGATGGCTACACCTTC. Filled out from reference TRBV9 and TRBJ1-2, the complete variable domain reads DSGVTQTPKHLITATGQRVTLRCSPRSGDLSVYWYQQSLDQGLQFLIQYYNGEERAKGNILERFSAQQFPDLHSELNLSSLELGDSALYFCASSAPLAAQGLDGYTFGSGTRLTVV.

The table lists this clonotype with many counts. V usage is TRBV29-1 and J usage is TRBJ2-3; 8 bases fit TRBD1. This CDR3 contains 16 residues. The J segment lost 1 base and the V segment lost 0 bases, leaving 6 bases of the junction unmatched. Per germline, CDR1 SQVTM and CDR2 ANQGSEA. The CDR3 here is CSVEDRDRRGTDTQYF. CDR3 sequence (DNA): TGCAGCGTTGAAGACAGGGACAGGAGAGGCACAGATACGCAGTATTTT.

This clonotype was seen at least ten times. The V and J genes are TRBV5-8 and TRBJ2-2, with D maybe TRBD2 (6 bases). CDR1 and CDR2 (germline): SGHTS, YDEGEE. The CDR3 has 12 amino acids. Trimming took off 3 bases at V and 6 bases at J, with 6 bases between the two ends. CDR3: CASSWRAGELFF. CDR3 nucleotide sequence: TGTGCCAGCAGCTGGAGGGCCGGGGAGCTGTTTTTT.

This clonotype has ten or more counts. The rearrangement uses TRBV6-1 and TRBJ2-5; either TRBD1 or TRBD2 may supply D (7 bases each). V was pared by 7 bases and J by 3 bases, with 21 bases between. CDR3 length equals 16 residues. Germline assignment: CDR1 MNHNS and CDR2 SASEGT. The CDR3 spells CASTQGVGGAKETQYF. The CDR3 nucleotides are TGTGCCAGCACCCAGGGGGTTGGGGGGGCTAAAGAGACCCAGTACTTC.

This clonotype has at least ten counts. The chain employs TRBV20-1 and TRBJ1-3, with a weak D call TRBD1 (5 bases). Germline lookup yields CDR1 DFQATT and CDR2 SNEGSKA (reference sequence). CDR3 size: 14 residues. V was pared by 3 bases and J by 0 bases, with 9 bases between. This CDR3 reads CSARAGGSGNTIYF. Here the CDR3 DNA reads TGCAGTGCTAGGGCCGGGGGCTCTGGAAACACCATATATTTT.

The chain combines TRBV5-5 with TRBJ2-2, with D tentatively TRBD2 (7 bases). The ends were cut back, 6 bases at V and 6 bases at J, with 21 bases in the middle. Germline-derived CDR1 and CDR2 are SGHKS and YYEKEE (reference sequence). This CDR3 contains 16 residues. Here the CDR3 reads CASTLRAGEGAGELFF. DNA for the CDR3: TGTGCCAGCACCCTAAGGGCAGGGGAGGGTGCCGGGGAGCTGTTTTTT.

In this sample, this clonotype turned up a few times. For the CDR3, the DNA is TGTGCCAGCAGCTTATCCGGCAGGCTCAACTATGGCTACACCTTC. The encoded protein is CASSLSGRLNYGYTF. V and J are TRBV7-9 and TRBJ1-2, with unresolved D. In germline, CDR1 is SEHNR, CDR2 FQNEAQ (reference sequence). CDR3 length equals 15 residues. V dropped 2 bases and J dropped 2 bases, with 12 bases sitting between them.

This clonotype has ten or more counts. The V gene is TRBV5-6, the J gene TRBJ2-4, with D perhaps TRBD1 (5 bases). V lost 3 bases and J 9 bases, leaving 19 bases between the germline ends. Germline CDR1 SGHDT, CDR2 YYEEEE. The CDR3 runs 15 residues. This CDR3 is CASSSDTVGLSIQYF. DNA for the CDR3: TGTGCCAGCAGCTCGGACACCGTGGGGCTGAGCATTCAGTACTTC.

V gene TRBV28 combines with J gene TRBJ1-1; weak D call: TRBD1 (6 bases). The V and J ends lost 5 bases and 4 bases respectively, with 17 bases between them. Germline V CDR1 and CDR2: MDHEN, SYDVKM. CDR3 length: 15 amino acids. Written as DNA, the CDR3 is TGTGCCAGCAGTCCGCATCAAACAGGGACCACTGAAGCTTTCTTT. This encodes CASSPHQTGTTEAFF.